This TCR beta chain is drawn from a study of brain T cells in children with intractable seizures. Study-level results: Clones missing pre-surgery may reflect undersampling of that blood sample. Each case's top public CDR3 resembled known HCMV, EBV or influenza A CDR3s.

The germline V and J ends were trimmed by 4 bases and 2 bases, with 18 bases remaining between them. CDR1 is LGHNA and CDR2 is YNFKEQ in the germline V gene. There are 16 residues in the CDR3. Data came from immunoSEQ multiplex PCR; TCRdb stores just in-frame clones and leaves some out. The sample has under 4,000 clones, 70% to 80% seen once. Surgery cases with the highest brain T cell transcript signatures were chosen for sequencing. This clone occurred a few times. Its cognate antigen is unknown. The clonotype comes from a girl aged 2 to 9 with Rasmussen encephalitis and intractable seizures. Sequences were derived from resected brain tissue, sampled at surgery. V and J are TRBV4-2 and TRBJ2-7; TRBD2 is a possible D gene (5 bases). CDR3 protein: CASSPAAVLYPYEQYF. In nucleotides, the CDR3 is TGTGCCAGCAGCCCGGCAGCGGTACTATACCCCTACGAGCAGTACTTC.